Below, one T cell receptor beta chain is given with its context. Its specificity is not known. Assay: immunoSEQ multiplex PCR; the TCRdb copy retains only in-frame clones and omits some. This table has 2 million or so clones, roughly 94% appearing once. This sample was included in a study of shared clonotypes between healthy human individuals. General observations from the study: Richness estimates generally favored naive over memory subsets.

This CDR3 is built from 14 residues. V dropped 6 bases and J dropped 5; count of bases not matched to a gene: 8. Germline lookup yields CDR1 KGHSH and CDR2 LQKENI. This TCR came from a man younger than 30 in good health. This rearrangement joins TRBV18 to TRBJ2-3; TRBD2 matches 7 bases. Material for sequencing was naive CD4+ T cells sorted from blood. Subset specified: CD45RA+ positively selected. CDR3 residues: CASSSGTGGDTQYF. CDR3 coding DNA: TGTGCCAGCTCGTCCGGAACGGGAGGAGATACGCAGTATTTT.